This is a list of T cell receptor beta chains from one sample in a study of shared T cell receptors in the human thymus. TCRdb keeps only in-frame clones here, not all; method: immunoSEQ multiplex PCR. The repertoire has approximately 730,000 clones, 70% to 90% of them found once; the top ten carry about 0.0098%. This sample also appeared in a second study, on human thymus T cells.

Source material: thymocytes. Receptors were obtained from a girl less than two years old with a congenital heart defect. CDR3s include the opening cysteine and the closing phenylalanine or tryptophan. D genes are given only for firm matches. The size of a clone is reported for some rows only, either as once, few or many, or as a class for expanded clones.

abundance	d_gene	v_gene	j_gene	CDR3nt	CDR3aa
NA	NA	TRBV18	TRBJ2-6	TGTGCCAGCTCGCCACTAGGGGGATCTGGGGCCAACGTCCTGACTTTC	CASSPLGGSGANVLTF
NA	NA	TRBV7-2	TRBJ1-2	TGTGCCAGCAGCTTAGTGCCGTGGGGGCAGGAGGGCTACACCTTC	CASSLVPWGQEGYTF
NA	NA	TRBV7-8	TRBJ2-3	TGTGCCAGCAGCTTAGCTAGCTCAGATACGCAGTATTTT	CASSLASSDTQYF
NA	NA	TRBV19	TRBJ1-2	TGTGCCAGTAAAACAAGGCCAGGAGGCTACACCTTC	CASKTRPGGYTF
NA	TRBD2	TRBV7-9	TRBJ2-7	TGTGCCAGCAGCTCTAGCGGGGGGAGGTACGAGCAGTACTTC	CASSSSGGRYEQYF
once	TRBD1	TRBV10-3	TRBJ2-7	TGTGCCATATCTGACAGGGTTTCCTACGAGCAGTACTTC	CAISDRVSYEQYF
few	NA	TRBV18	TRBJ2-7	TGTGCCAGCTCACCCATCCGGACAGCAGCCTCCTACGAGCAGTACTTC	CASSPIRTAASYEQYF
NA	TRBD1	TRBV7-2	TRBJ2-7	TGTGCCAGCAGCCACCTAGGGACAGGTACTTTTTACGAGCAGTACTTC	CASSHLGTGTFYEQYF
NA	NA	TRBV7-9	TRBJ1-1	TGTGCCAGCAGCTCCGAACAGGGAACTGAAGCTTTCTTT	CASSSEQGTEAFF
once	TRBD1	TRBV15	TRBJ1-3	TGTGCCACCAGTACAGGGAACAGGGGGGGAAACACCATATATTTT	CATSTGNRGGNTIYF
NA	TRBD1	TRBV18	TRBJ2-5	TGTGCCAGCTCACCACCGTGGGACAGGGCTTGGGAGACCCAGTACTTC	CASSPPWDRAWETQYF
NA	NA	TRBV10-3	TRBJ1-6	TGTGCCATCAGTGAGTCAAACACAGGTCATTCACCCCTCCACTTT	CAISESNTGHSPLHF
NA	NA	TRBV19	TRBJ1-5	TGTGCCAGTAGTATAGATGACAGGTTGGATCAGCCCCAGCATTTT	CASSIDDRLDQPQHF
NA	NA	TRBV6-1	TRBJ1-1	TGTGCCAGCAGGGACAGAAACACTGAAGCTTTCTTT	CASRDRNTEAFF
NA	NA	TRBV6-5	TRBJ1-3	TGTGCCAGCAGTACTACTGGAAACACCATATATTTT	CASSTTGNTIYF